What follows are 26 T cell receptor beta chains derived from one specimen sequenced in a study of OX40 agonist ivuxolimab in advanced cancers. Library generation was performed with the immunoSEQ multiplex PCR assay. TCRdb re-hosts the immuneACCESS table, in-frame sequences only. Its copies lack some clones; in the studies checked, an unresolved V gene accounts for under half of them, and the cause for the rest is not known. The sample table lists approximately 62,000 clones, around 89% of them with a count of one. About 12% of the sample goes to the ten largest clones. The material sequenced was CD4+ or CD8+ T cells sorted from blood, taken in a trial of the OX40 agonist ivuxolimab. The receptors here all came from an adult with an advanced solid tumor such as melanoma, head and neck, liver or kidney cancer.

The DNA for the CDR3 is TGTGCCAGCTCACCAGGAAGGGTTTTGATGAACACTGAAGCTTTCTTT. Its translation is CASSPGRVLMNTEAFF. This sequence joins TRBV18 and TRBJ1-1; D is unclear. The CDR3 is 16 amino acids. The germline gives CDR1 KGHSH, CDR2 LQKENI. V lost 2 bases and J 0 bases, leaving 13 bases between the germline ends.

V is TRBV27 and J is TRBJ1-1; possibly TRBD1 for D (6 bases). The CDR3 totals 13 residues. Germline V lookup: CDR1 MNHEY, CDR2 SMNVEV (reference sequence). V was shortened by 8 bases and J by 0 bases, with 10 bases between the two germline ends. CDR3 in amino acids: CASGGHLNTEAFF. CDR3 DNA: TGTGCCAGCGGGGGGCATTTGAACACTGAAGCTTTCTTT.

The rearrangement links TRBV5-1 to TRBJ2-5, with a weak D call TRBD1 (5 bases). This CDR3 is 16 amino acids long. V gave up 2 bases and J gave up 5 bases, with 19 bases separating them. The V gene's germline CDR1 is SGHRS and CDR2 YFSETQ. The CDR3 reads CASSFSGPTHWETQYF. In nucleotides, the CDR3 is TGCGCCAGCAGCTTTTCAGGGCCCACCCACTGGGAGACCCAGTACTTC.

V usage is TRBV5-1 and J usage is TRBJ2-2, with D possibly being TRBD1 or TRBD2 (6 bases each). From germline, CDR1 is SGHRS and CDR2 YFSETQ. The CDR3 loop spans 12 amino acids. The V and J ends lost 6 bases and 7 bases respectively, with 10 bases between them. The DNA of the CDR3 is TGCGCCAGCAAACAGGGAGGCGGGGAGCTGTTTTTT. Its translation is CASKQGGGELFF.

The gene calls are TRBV7-9 and TRBJ2-3; D unclear. Germline values: CDR1 SEHNR, CDR2 FQNEAQ (reference sequence). CDR3 length: 12 residues. V was shortened by 6 bases and J by 0 bases, with 4 bases between the two germline ends. The DNA of the CDR3 is TGTGCCAGCAGAAGGAGCACAGATACGCAGTATTTT. It encodes CASRRSTDTQYF.

V is TRBV28 and J is TRBJ2-1; 9 bases line up with TRBD2. With 3 bases clipped from V and 8 bases from J, the junction kept 5 bases outside the gene matches. The CDR3 runs to 14 residues. Germline V gene sequence: CDR1 MDHEN, CDR2 SYDVKM. The CDR3 spells CASSFLAGRDEQFF. CDR3 coding DNA: TGTGCCAGCAGTTTTCTAGCGGGACGGGATGAGCAGTTCTTC.

The chain employs TRBV9 and TRBJ2-1, with 12 bases that match TRBD2. Germline lookup yields CDR1 SGDLS and CDR2 YYNGEE. The CDR3 consists of 18 residues. After removal of 3 bases from V and 2 bases from J, the junction contained 9 bases not matched to a gene. The DNA of the CDR3 is TGTGCCAGCAGCGGTTCTAGCGGGAGGGCCGGTGCCTACAATGAGCAGTTCTTC. Protein sequence: CASSGSSGRAGAYNEQFF.

The chain uses TRBV30 and TRBJ1-1; D call uncertain. Germline V gene lookup returns CDR1 GTSNPN and CDR2 SVGIG (reference sequence). This CDR3 region has 15 residues. The V gene lost 0 bases and the J gene lost 5 bases, with 16 bases spanning the gap. The CDR3 loop is CAWSVLIQQETEAFF. The CDR3 DNA is TGTGCCTGGAGTGTACTCATACAGCAGGAAACTGAAGCTTTCTTT.

In regard to this clone: At one boundary the junction diverges from the germline segment, which might be a read error. J is TRBJ2-1 and V is TRBV9; 8 nucleotides align to TRBD1. Germline V gene lookup returns CDR1 SGDLS and CDR2 YYNGEE. The length of the CDR3 is 13 residues. The CDR3 reads CASSASDRDRRVF. CDR3 coding DNA: TGTGCCAGCAGCGCTTCGGACCGGGACAGGCGAGTCTTC. Full variable domain (missing parts from reference TRBV9 and TRBJ2-1): DSGVTQTPKHLITATGQRVTLRCSPRSGDLSVYWYQQSLDQGLQFLIQYYNGEERAKGNILERFSAQQFPDLHSELNLSSLELGDSALYFCASSASDRDRRVFGPGTRLTVL.

The chain has TRBV6-5 and TRBJ2-3, with D possibly being TRBD2 (5 bases). Between the trimmed V and J ends, which lost 5 bases and 3 bases, there was a span of 9 bases. The CDR3 length is 13 residues. Germline V gene sequence: CDR1 MNHEY, CDR2 SVGAGI. CDR3 region: CASSTRETDTQYF. As DNA, the CDR3 is TGTGCCAGCAGTACTAGAGAGACAGATACGCAGTATTTT.

V and J are TRBV10-1 and TRBJ2-2; 7 bases match TRBD2. Germline V gives CDR1 WNHNN, CDR2 SYGVQD (reference sequence). V was clipped by 4 bases and J by 4 bases; unmatched bases: 21. This CDR3 has 20 residues. CDR3 loop: CASSGLLAEGPWRGTGELFF. For the CDR3, the DNA is TGCGCCAGCAGTGGCCTCCTAGCGGAGGGCCCCTGGAGGGGCACCGGGGAGCTGTTTTTT.

This clone turned up a few times. The chain is built from TRBV6-1 and TRBJ2-2; D call uncertain. The germline gives CDR1 MNHNS, CDR2 SASEGT. V gave up 6 bases and J gave up 8 bases, with 7 bases separating them. The CDR3 has 11 residues. The CDR3 DNA reads as TGTGCCAGCAGCGAATCGGGGGAGCTGTTTTTT. Translating it yields CASSESGELFF.

In this sample, this clone turned up once. The V gene is TRBV27, the J gene TRBJ2-1; 8 positions match TRBD1. The germline V gene encodes CDR1 MNHEY and CDR2 SMNVEV (reference sequence). The CDR3 runs to 16 residues. The trim removed 4 bases at V and 0 bases at J, leaving 5 bases unmatched. Here the CDR3 DNA reads TGTGCCAGCAGTTCTTTACAGGGGGGCTCCTACAATGAGCAGTTCTTC. Translation: CASSSLQGGSYNEQFF.

The CDR3 coding sequence is TGTGCCAGCAGTTTATTCGGGTCGCGAGAGACCCAGTACTTC. Protein product: CASSLFGSRETQYF. This sequence joins TRBV27 and TRBJ2-5, with no clear D. The V end lost 1 base, the J end lost 4 bases, and 10 bases lay between the germline ends. In germline, CDR1 is MNHEY, CDR2 SMNVEV (reference sequence). The CDR3 loop spans 14 amino acids.

The CDR3 sequence: CASSLVGGGAVNTEAFF. For the CDR3, the DNA is TGTGCCAGCAGCTTGGTTGGAGGGGGAGCGGTGAACACTGAAGCTTTCTTT. This chain links TRBV11-1 with TRBJ1-1; the D gene is possibly TRBD1 (6 bases). Trimming took off 3 bases at V and 0 bases at J, with 17 bases between the two ends. The CDR3 is 17 amino acids. Germline CDR1 is SGHAT and CDR2 is FQDESV (reference sequence).

The chain is built from TRBV27 and TRBJ2-3; 9 nucleotides align to TRBD2. The CDR3 is made up of 14 amino acids. Germline trimming cut 6 bases from V and 2 bases from J; bases unmatched to any gene: 3. Germline CDR1 is MNHEY and CDR2 is SMNVEV (reference sequence). CDR3 amino acids: CASRRLAATDTQYF. CDR3 bases: TGTGCCAGCAGACGACTAGCGGCCACAGATACGCAGTATTTT.

The J gene is TRBJ1-1, the V gene TRBV7-9; D is unclear. Germline V gene sequence: CDR1 SEHNR, CDR2 FQNEAQ (reference sequence). The CDR3 length is 13 residues. V lost 4 bases and J 1 base, leaving 7 bases between the germline ends. The CDR3 sequence: CASSSLGNTEAFF. The CDR3 region has the DNA TGTGCCAGCAGCTCCTTAGGGAACACTGAAGCTTTCTTT.

The V call is TRBV9, the J call TRBJ2-6; 8 nucleotides line up with TRBD1. From germline, CDR1 is SGDLS and CDR2 YYNGEE. The trim removed 4 bases at V and 1 base at J, leaving 4 bases unmatched. This CDR3 is built from 16 residues. As DNA, the CDR3 is TGTGCCAGCAGCCTTCGGACAGGGTCTGGGGCCAACGTCCTGACTTTC. Translating gives CASSLRTGSGANVLTF.

The chain has TRBV5-1 and TRBJ1-3, with unresolved D. The CDR3 consists of 17 residues. V lost 4 bases to trimming and J lost 2 bases, with 19 bases between them. Germline CDR1 is SGHRS and CDR2 is YFSETQ. The CDR3 loop reads CASSGGPSEAPGNTIYF. The CDR3 coding sequence is TGCGCCAGCAGCGGCGGACCCTCGGAGGCTCCTGGAAACACCATATATTTT.

V is TRBV28 and J is TRBJ1-2, with TRBD1 matching 7 bases. V lost 1 base, J lost 8 bases, and 7 bases stayed unmatched. Germline CDR1 reads MDHEN; CDR2 reads SYDVKM. The CDR3 is 14 residues long. CDR3 coding DNA: TGTGCCAGCAGTTTATTTACGACAGGGAGCGGCTACACCTTC. It is translated as CASSLFTTGSGYTF.

The rearrangement links TRBV10-2 to TRBJ2-1; possible D gene TRBD2, 5 bases. V was shortened by 6 bases and J by 8 bases, with 5 bases between the two germline ends. Germline V gene sequence: CDR1 WSHSY, CDR2 SAAADI. The CDR3 length is 10 residues. The chain's CDR3 is CASRRDEQFF. CDR3 bases: TGCGCCAGCAGGAGGGATGAGCAGTTCTTC.

This chain links TRBV6-5 with TRBJ2-1, with 11 bases matching TRBD2. The CDR3 sequence is 12 residues long. Losses at the gene ends were 6 bases for V and 13 bases for J; bases not matched to a gene: 5. CDR1 MNHEY and CDR2 SVGAGI come from the germline V gene. The CDR3 protein is CASSSTSGSQFF. In DNA, the CDR3 is TGTGCCAGCAGCTCCACTAGCGGGAGTCAGTTCTTC.

The chain couples TRBV25-1 to TRBJ1-1, with a possible D match to TRBD1 (5 bases). Germline V lookup: CDR1 MGHDK, CDR2 SYGVNS. V was cut by 7 bases and J by 0 bases, with 15 bases left in between. The CDR3 covers 15 residues. CDR3 nucleotides: TGTGCCAGCACCCCGAGGGGAGGGTTGAACACTGAAGCTTTCTTT. Translated, it gives CASTPRGGLNTEAFF.

This sequence joins TRBV4-1 and TRBJ2-7; D possibly uses TRBD1 or TRBD2 (5 bases each). Germline V CDR1 and CDR2: MGHRA, YSYEKL. Trimming removed 4 bases at V and 6 bases at J, with 16 bases between. The CDR3 loop spans 14 amino acids. The CDR3 here is CASSPGPVLFEQYF. The CDR3 nucleotides are TGCGCCAGCAGCCCGGGACCAGTACTTTTCGAGCAGTACTTC.

This clone was found once. The chain links TRBV28 to TRBJ2-7; TRBD2 matches at 7 bases. V dropped 4 bases and J dropped 0; count of bases not matched to a gene: 9. Germline CDR1 is MDHEN and CDR2 is SYDVKM. The CDR3 is made up of 16 amino acids. The CDR3, as DNA: TGTGCCAGCAGTTCCCAATTTCGCGGGAGCTCCTACGAGCAGTACTTC. It yields the protein CASSSQFRGSSYEQYF.

This chain connects TRBV2 to TRBJ2-1, with D uncertain. Between the trimmed V and J ends, which lost 6 bases and 6 bases, there was a span of 12 bases. Germline V CDR1 and CDR2: SNHLY, FYNNEI. The CDR3 is 13 amino acids. CDR3 sequence reads: CASSRLVSNEQFF. CDR3 DNA: TGTGCCAGCAGCAGACTCGTTTCCAATGAGCAGTTCTTC.